A selection of T cell receptor beta chains follows, all from one sample in a study of blood T cell repertoires in COVID-19. Assay: immunoSEQ multiplex PCR; the TCRdb copy retains only in-frame clones and omits some. The table lists about 55,000 clones, around 90% of them singletons. Sequencing was performed on peripheral blood. The origin of the receptors is a man between 60 and 70 years old with acute or convalescent COVID-19. The CDR3 runs from the conserved cysteine through the conserved F or W.

V gene,J gene,CDR3 length,CDR3 protein
TRBV5-1,TRBJ1-5,15,CASSLTGGGNQPQHF
TRBV7-2,TRBJ2-1,18,CASSLNRPSGSFYNEQFF
TRBV11-2,TRBJ1-1,13,CASSLGGVTEAFF
TRBV19,TRBJ1-1,15,CASSIQGSGGTEAFF
TRBV5-6,TRBJ2-7,12,CASSFSGYEQYF
TRBV15,TRBJ1-2,13,CATSRGEGDGYTF
TRBV29-1,TRBJ1-2,13,CSVEVSTVSGYTF
TRBV30,TRBJ1-3,15,CAWRNRGASGNTIYF
TRBV19,TRBJ2-7,16,CASSQVGGRGSYEQYF
TRBV5-1,TRBJ2-1,15,CASSLNGGPSNEQFF
TRBV5-1,TRBJ1-6,14,CASSPRQGDSPLHF
TRBV12-5,TRBJ1-1,14,CASGLDQGVTEAFF
TRBV6-2/TRBV6-3,TRBJ1-5,17,CASSYIGGARSNQPQHF
TRBV5-1,TRBJ2-5,13,CASKIGIQETQYF
TRBV15,TRBJ2-1,12,CATSRNGRVQFF
TRBV7-6,TRBJ1-3,17,CASSWTEQVNSGNTIYF
TRBV29-1,TRBJ1-1,16,CSVDGPQGGRNTEAFF
TRBV10-2,TRBJ1-4,14,CASSRTGGGEKLFF
TRBV29-1,TRBJ1-5,12,CSVGQPNQPQHF
TRBV5-1,TRBJ2-1,15,CASSHPGQGVGEQFF
TRBV21-1,TRBJ2-3,17,CASSKRSGRGSTDTQYF
TRBV6-2/TRBV6-3,TRBJ1-5,15,CASSYGSPGDQPQHF
TRBV5-1,TRBJ1-2,17,CASSLGTGGINSYGYTF
TRBV4-1,TRBJ2-5,18,CASSQGKLRLAGQETQYF
TRBV3-1/TRBV3-2,TRBJ2-5,15,CASSQGAGEAETQYF
TRBV4-3,TRBJ2-7,14,CASSSRAGGSEQYF
TRBV6-5,TRBJ2-7,13,CASTNPAGYEQYF
TRBV28,TRBJ1-2,15,CASSPVGGLGHGYTF